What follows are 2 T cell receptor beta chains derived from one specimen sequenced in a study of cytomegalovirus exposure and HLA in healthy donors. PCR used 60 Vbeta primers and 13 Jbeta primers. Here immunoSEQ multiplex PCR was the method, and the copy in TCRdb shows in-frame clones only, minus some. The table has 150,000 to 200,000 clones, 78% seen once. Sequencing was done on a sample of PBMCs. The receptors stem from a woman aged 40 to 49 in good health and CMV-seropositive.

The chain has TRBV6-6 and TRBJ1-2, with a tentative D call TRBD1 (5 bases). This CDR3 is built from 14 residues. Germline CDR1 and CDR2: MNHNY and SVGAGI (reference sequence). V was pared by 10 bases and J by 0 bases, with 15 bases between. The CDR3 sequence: CAIRGAATNYGYTF. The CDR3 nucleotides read TGTGCCATCAGAGGGGCAGCCACTAACTATGGCTACACCTTC.

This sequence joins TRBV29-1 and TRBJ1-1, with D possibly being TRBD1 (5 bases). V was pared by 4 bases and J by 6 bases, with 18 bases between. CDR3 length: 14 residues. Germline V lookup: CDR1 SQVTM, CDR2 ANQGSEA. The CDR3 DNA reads TGCAGCGTTGTTGGGATGGGGGGGAAGGCTGAAGCTTTCTTT. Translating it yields CSVVGMGGKAEAFF.